This TCR beta chain was sequenced in a study of T cell clones after liver transplantation. Turning to the study itself: Third-party-reactive TCRbeta sequences from pre-transplant mixed lymphocyte reactions served as antigen-independent comparators.

Study-level results: The donor-reactive repertoire was only partly measurable in two subjects, lacking donor cells.

With 5 bases removed from V and 1 base from J, the gap between germline ends came to 10 bases. The germline V gene encodes CDR1 SEHNR and CDR2 FQNEAQ (reference sequence). This CDR3 contains 14 residues. Proliferating CFSE-low MLR cells were sequenced to define alloreactive TCRbeta sequences. Stimulators were graft donor PBMCs, splenocytes, lymph-node cells, or third-party PBMCs for pre-transplant recipient cells. The assay was immunoSEQ multiplex PCR, and TCRdb's table has in-frame clones only and misses some. This sample yields about 6,000 clones, of which about 32% are seen a single time; 4.5% to 5.5% belongs to the top ten. As concerns this clone: The target antigen is unknown.

This TCR was sampled from a human patient who received a liver transplant. A subset of T cells may come from the graft donor. The chain uses TRBV7-9 and TRBJ2-3; D ambiguous. Sequenced material: CD4+ T cells from cultured PBMCs. In DNA, the CDR3 is TGTGCCAGCAGCCCCCGTGGTCGCACAGATACGCAGTATTTT. Translation gives CASSPRGRTDTQYF.